These 10 T cell receptor beta chains were sequenced from one sample in a study of blood T cells in healthy people across ages. Through a sample-barcoded 5' primer and a J-beta primer mix, a second PCR was run for about 6 to 11 cycles. TCRdb re-called the 5' RACE reads through MiXCR, storing one row per CDR3 protein. The sample holds fewer than 700,000 distinct CDR3 sequences; 40% to 50% are singletons and the top ten take 30%. The specimen was blood. The receptors here all came from a man older than 75 in good health.

The sample holds a few counts of this clonotype. J is TRBJ1-2 and V is TRBV20-1; D not certain. CDR3 length: 21 amino acids. Germline V gives CDR1 DFQATT, CDR2 SNEGSKA (reference sequence). Trimming stripped 1 base from V and 0 bases from J, with 30 bases between. The DNA for the CDR3 is TGCAGTGCTAGAGTTTACGGGCAGGCCGTATCCTTAAGCGAGGCTAACTATGGCTACACCTTC. Translated: CSARVYGQAVSLSEANYGYTF.

The J gene is TRBJ2-3, the V gene TRBV25-1; 9 bases match TRBD2. V lost 3 bases and J lost 4; bases outside the gene matches: 5. CDR3 length equals 15 residues. The V gene's germline CDR1 is MGHDK and CDR2 SYGVNS. The CDR3 loop reads CASSELAGASDTQYF. CDR3 bases: TGTGCCAGCAGTGAGTTAGCGGGAGCTTCAGATACGCAGTATTTT.

The chain is built from TRBV20-1 and TRBJ2-7; TRBD2 matches at 9 bases. This CDR3 region has 15 residues. From germline, CDR1 is DFQATT and CDR2 SNEGSKA (reference sequence). V lost 0 bases and J lost 3; bases outside the gene matches: 6. Here the CDR3 reads CSARDFSGGLYEQYF. As DNA, the CDR3 is TGCAGTGCTAGAGATTTTAGCGGGGGTCTCTACGAGCAGTACTTC.

The genes are TRBV7-2 and TRBJ2-3; perhaps TRBD2 as D (5 bases). V gave up 2 bases and J gave up 0 bases, with 12 bases separating them. The germline gives CDR1 SGHTA, CDR2 FQGNSA. This CDR3 spans 16 amino acids. CDR3 in amino acids: CASSLKAALSTDTQYF. CDR3 DNA sequence: TGTGCCAGCAGCTTAAAAGCGGCATTAAGCACAGATACGCAGTATTTT. Filled out from reference TRBV7-2 and TRBJ2-3, the complete variable domain reads GAGVSQSPSNKVTEKGKDVELRCDPISGHTALYWYRQSLGQGLEFLIYFQGNSAPDKSGLPSDRFSAERTGGSVSTLTIQRTQQEDSAVYLCASSLKAALSTDTQYFGPGTRLTVL.

For the CDR3, the DNA is TGTGCCAGCAGTTACGACTCGGGGACTAGCGGATACACCGGGGAGCTGTTTTTT. This codes for CASSYDSGTSGYTGELFF. The chain employs TRBV6-5 and TRBJ2-2, with 11 bases matching TRBD2. The V gene's germline CDR1 is MNHEY and CDR2 SVGAGI. V gave up 2 bases and J gave up 3 bases; unmatched junction bases: 8. This CDR3 region has 18 residues.

This clonotype came up a few times. This sequence joins TRBV5-6 and TRBJ2-3, with D uncertain. Germline values: CDR1 SGHDT, CDR2 YYEEEE. This CDR3 contains 17 residues. Trimming took off 2 bases at V and 5 bases at J, with 21 bases between the two ends. As DNA, the CDR3 is TGTGCCAGCAGCTTTTTTACTCTCGATCCAACGATAGATACGCAGTATTTT. Protein: CASSFFTLDPTIDTQYF.

This clonotype was detected only a few times. The chain employs TRBV5-1 and TRBJ2-3; 11 nucleotides match TRBD2. Unmatched junction bases numbered 11, after V lost 4 bases and J lost 4 bases. The CDR3 runs 17 residues. Germline V gene sequence: CDR1 SGHRS, CDR2 YFSETQ. DNA for the CDR3: TGCGCCAGCAGCCAATCTCTCGTAGCGGGAGGGGCAGATACGCAGTATTTT. It is translated as CASSQSLVAGGADTQYF. The full variable domain, rest sourced from reference TRBV5-1 and TRBJ2-3, is KAGVTQTPRYLIKTRGQQVTLSCSPISGHRSVSWYQQTPGQGLQFLFEYFSETQRNKGNFPGRFSGRQFSNSRSEMNVSTLELGDSALYLCASSQSLVAGGADTQYFGPGTRLTVL.

As to this clonotype: One end of the junction is discordant with germline, which a read error may explain. The chain employs TRBV10-3 and TRBJ2-3; TRBD2 agrees at 12 bases. The CDR3 covers 15 residues. The germline CDR1 and CDR2 sequences are ENHRY and SYGVKD. CDR3 nucleotide sequence: TGTGCCATCAGTGGGACTAGCGGGGCTGGAGATACGCGGTATTTT. The encoded protein is CAISGTSGAGDTRYF.

V usage is TRBV27 and J usage is TRBJ1-5; possibly TRBD1 for D (5 bases). Deletions cut 8 bases from V and 5 bases from J, with 10 bases between. The CDR3 is 12 residues long. Germline values: CDR1 MNHEY, CDR2 SMNVEV (reference sequence). The CDR3 nucleotides read TGTGCCAGCGGACGGGGCTATCAGCCCCAGCATTTT. It is translated as CASGRGYQPQHF.

This clonotype is a singleton in its sample. Since a much larger clone is just one base distant, this may be a read error. The genes are TRBV29-1 and TRBJ2-1; 10 positions match TRBD2. CDR3 length: 12 residues. Germline V lookup: CDR1 SQVTM, CDR2 ANQGSEA. CDR3 in DNA: TGCAACGTTTCTAGCGGGAGTAATGAGCAGTTCTTC. Its protein product is CNVSSGSNEQFF.